The text below deals with one T cell receptor beta chain. Sequencing used immunoSEQ multiplex PCR; TCRdb keeps in-frame clones, though not all of them. The profile covers about 150,000 clones, with 80% to 90% appearing a single time and over 12% taken by the ten largest. The sample is drawn from a study of blood T cell repertoires in COVID-19. Across the study: Specimens from acute and convalescent COVID-19 originated in the United States, Italy and Spain. In each case, the material was cDNA or gDNA derived from T cells, B-cell-depleted T cells, or PBMCs.

This CDR3 is 12 amino acids long. Trimming shortened V by 2 bases and J by 5 bases, and 6 bases separated the two germline ends. Germline CDR1 is SGHTA and CDR2 is FQGNSA. The TCR originated in a woman in her thirties or forties with acute or convalescent COVID-19. The V gene is TRBV7-2, the J gene TRBJ1-2, with a weak D call TRBD1 (5 bases). Sequenced material: peripheral blood. In DNA, the CDR3 is TGTGCCAGCAGCTTACGGGGGTATGGCTACACCTTC. Translated: CASSLRGYGYTF.